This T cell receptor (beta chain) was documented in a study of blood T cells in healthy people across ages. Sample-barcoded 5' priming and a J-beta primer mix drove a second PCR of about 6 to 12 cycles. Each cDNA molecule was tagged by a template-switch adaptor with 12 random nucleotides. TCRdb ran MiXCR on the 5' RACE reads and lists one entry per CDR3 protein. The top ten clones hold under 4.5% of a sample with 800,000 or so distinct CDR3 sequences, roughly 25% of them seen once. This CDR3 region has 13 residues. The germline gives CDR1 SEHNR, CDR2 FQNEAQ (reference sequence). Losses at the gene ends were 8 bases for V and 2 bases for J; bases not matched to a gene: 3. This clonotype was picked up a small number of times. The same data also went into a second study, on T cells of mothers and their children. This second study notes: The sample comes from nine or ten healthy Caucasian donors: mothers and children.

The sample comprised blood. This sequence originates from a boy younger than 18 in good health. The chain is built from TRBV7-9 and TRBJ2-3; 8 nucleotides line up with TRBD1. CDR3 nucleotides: TGTGCCAGCGTCCAGGGGGCCACAGATACGCAGTATTTT. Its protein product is CASVQGATDTQYF.